This record concerns one T cell receptor beta chain sequence. The CDR3 contains 12 residues. V lost 5 bases and J 5 bases, leaving 9 bases between the germline ends. Germline loops: CDR1 LNHDA, CDR2 SQIVND (reference sequence). The sample belongs to a study of glioma-infiltrating T cells after dendritic cell vaccination. About the research overall: Three intradermal dendritic cell vaccine injections were given every two weeks.

Primers: 60 V beta forward and 13 J beta reverse. TCRdb keeps only in-frame clones here, not all; method: immunoSEQ multiplex PCR. The repertoire holds fewer than 60,000 clones, with 75% to 90% as singletons. As for time point: after dendritic cell vaccination, including at tumor progression/relapse. The receptor was derived from a human donor with glioblastoma. Sequencing used blood, obtained after dendritic cell vaccination. The chain carries TRBV19 and TRBJ1-2; D is possibly TRBD1 (6 bases). The CDR3 DNA reads as TGTGCCAGTAGTGCCAGGGGTTATGGCTACACCTTC. Translation gives CASSARGYGYTF.